This T cell receptor beta chain was sequenced in a study of T-cell memory formation after mild COVID-19. As for the study in general: TCR clusters were mostly confined to one donor each.

The study, taken as a whole, reports: Contracting clones from day 15 to 85 had balanced CD4/CD8; later expanders favoured CD4+.

V was trimmed by 5 bases and J by 11 bases, leaving 15 bases between them. This CDR3 is built from 13 residues. MiXCR, applied by TCRdb to the 5' RACE reads, yields one record per CDR3 protein. This table has around 120,000 distinct CDR3 sequences, roughly 15% appearing once. On this clonotype: What it binds is unknown.

This clonotype was sampled from an adult woman who had mild COVID-19 (a few samples of this study predate the infection). Cell type and time point are not known. What was sequenced was PBMCs or a T cell subset sorted from them (not recorded which). This chain uses TRBV12-3 or TRBV12-4 with TRBJ1-4; D perhaps matches TRBD1 (6 bases). The CDR3 sequence is CASSPRGAGKLFF. CDR3 nucleotide sequence: TGTGCCAGCAGTCCTAGGGGGGCGGGGAAACTGTTTTTT.